The 4 T cell receptor beta chains reported below all come from one sample, sequenced in a study of Ad26.COV2.S vaccination and SARS-CoV-2 variants. The data were produced by immunoSEQ multiplex PCR, yet TCRdb's version contains in-frame clones alone and is incomplete. The repertoire holds 350,000 to 550,000 clones, with approximately 89% as singletons. Described treatment: roughly 18 received Ad26.COV2.S at low or high dose, single or two shots; roughly five received placebo; per-sample allocation not given. On day 63 after the first injection, vaccine and placebo recipients gave samples. The sample here was peripheral blood, taken in a trial of Ad26.COV2.S vaccine versus placebo. Receptor source: a person aged 18-65 years who received the Ad26.COV2.S COVID-19 vaccine or a placebo.

The chain's CDR3 is CASSEGFPGRKNTGELFF. The CDR3 DNA follows: TGTGCCAGCAGCGAGGGCTTCCCGGGACGGAAAAACACCGGGGAGCTGTTTTTT. This chain joins TRBV9 and TRBJ2-2, with D tentatively TRBD1 or TRBD2 (5 bases each). Trimming removed 3 bases from V and 2 bases from J, with 20 bases in between. Germline CDR1 and CDR2: SGDLS and YYNGEE. The CDR3 spans 18 residues. Looking up the rest from reference TRBV9 and TRBJ2-2 gives the full variable domain: DSGVTQTPKHLITATGQRVTLRCSPRSGDLSVYWYQQSLDQGLQFLIQYYNGEERAKGNILERFSAQQFPDLHSELNLSSLELGDSALYFCASSEGFPGRKNTGELFFGEGSRLTVL.

The chain combines TRBV4-2 with TRBJ1-2; 8 bases map to TRBD1. Losses at the gene ends were 0 bases for V and 5 bases for J; bases not matched to a gene: 14. The germline gives CDR1 LGHNA, CDR2 YNFKEQ. CDR3 length: 18 residues. DNA of the CDR3: TGTGCCAGCAGCCAAGACGTCCCGGGACAGGTACGAGTTTATGGCTACACCTTC. Its protein is CASSQDVPGQVRVYGYTF.

This clone has just a few counts. CDR3 in DNA: TGTGCCAGCTCACCACCGTCCGAGACAGGGTTAATGAACACTGAAGCTTTCTTT. Its protein product is CASSPPSETGLMNTEAFF. The chain couples TRBV18 to TRBJ1-1, with 7 bases that match TRBD1. With V trimmed by 0 bases and J by 0 bases, 10 bases remained unmatched. Germline assignment: CDR1 KGHSH and CDR2 LQKENI. The CDR3 consists of 18 residues.

This chain joins TRBV5-6 and TRBJ2-5; 7 bases agree with TRBD2. CDR3 length: 14 residues. Germline V gene data show CDR1 as SGHDT and CDR2 as YYEEEE. The V and J ends lost 3 bases and 1 base, in that order; junction bases with no gene match: 3. CDR3 nucleotide sequence: TGTGCCAGCAGCTGGACTAGTGTCCAAGAGACCCAGTACTTC. As protein: CASSWTSVQETQYF.